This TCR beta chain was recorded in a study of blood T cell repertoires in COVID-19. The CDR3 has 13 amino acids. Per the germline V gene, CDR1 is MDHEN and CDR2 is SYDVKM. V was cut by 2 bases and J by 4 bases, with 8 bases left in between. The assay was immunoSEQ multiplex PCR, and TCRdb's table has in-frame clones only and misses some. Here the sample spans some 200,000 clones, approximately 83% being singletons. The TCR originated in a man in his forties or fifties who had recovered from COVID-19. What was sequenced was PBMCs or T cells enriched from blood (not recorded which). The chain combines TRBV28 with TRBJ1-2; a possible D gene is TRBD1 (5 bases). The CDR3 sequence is CASSLTDSYGYTF. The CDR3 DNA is TGTGCCAGCAGTTTAACCGACAGCTATGGCTACACCTTC.